The TCR beta chain described here comes from a study of blood T cell repertoires in COVID-19. Study context: Some COVID-19 samples were acute and others convalescent; all came from the United States, Italy and Spain. PBMCs, B-cell-depleted T cells, or T cells were the source of the cDNA or gDNA that made up the material.

Germline assignment: CDR1 MNHEY and CDR2 SVGAGI. This CDR3 contains 14 residues. V gave up 4 bases and J gave up 4 bases, with 13 bases separating them. Individuals drawn from 20 to 25 US areas were about 18 to 90 years old. As handled by the study authors: The assay estimated nucleated cells by amplifying reference gene primers. Assay used: immunoSEQ multiplex PCR; TCRdb lists only in-frame clones, some missing. For V, J and clone size, that table is used; D and trimming come from the DNA. The data contain 400,000 or so clones, 70% to 90% of them seen just once; the ten biggest clones take up roughly 1.9%.

The chain joins TRBV6-5 to TRBJ1-1; the D gene is possibly TRBD1 (5 bases). This sequence was found in a woman aged 40 to 55 with acute COVID-19. Input material: PBMCs or T cells enriched from blood (not recorded which). In DNA form, the CDR3 reads TGTGCCAGCAGTTTCGATTCGGGGGGCACTGAAGCTTTCTTT. Translating gives CASSFDSGGTEAFF.